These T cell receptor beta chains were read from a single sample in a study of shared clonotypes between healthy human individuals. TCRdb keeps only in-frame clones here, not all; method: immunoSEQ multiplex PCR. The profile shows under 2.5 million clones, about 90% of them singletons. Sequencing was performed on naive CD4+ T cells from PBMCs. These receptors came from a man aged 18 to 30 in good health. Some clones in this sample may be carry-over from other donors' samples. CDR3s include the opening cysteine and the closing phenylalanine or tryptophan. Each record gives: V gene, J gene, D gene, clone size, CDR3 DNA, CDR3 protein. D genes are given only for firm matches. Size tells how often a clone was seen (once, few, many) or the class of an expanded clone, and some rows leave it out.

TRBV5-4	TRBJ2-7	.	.	TGTGCCAGCAGCTCGGGGGGCTATCCCTACGAGCAGTACTTC	CASSSGGYPYEQYF
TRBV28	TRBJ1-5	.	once	TGTGCCACCTCTGGACAGCCCGGCGCGGGGGGACTAAAGGATCAGCCCCAGCATTTT	CATSGQPGAGGLKDQPQHF
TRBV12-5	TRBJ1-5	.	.	TGTGCTAGTGGTCCACAGGGTACCGTCCAGCCCCAGCATTTT	CASGPQGTVQPQHF
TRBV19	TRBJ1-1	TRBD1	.	TGTGCCAGTAGTAAGGACAGGGGGGGAAACACTGAAGCTTTCTTT	CASSKDRGGNTEAFF
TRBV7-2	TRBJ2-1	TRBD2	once	TGTGCCAGCAGCTTAGGGGCTAGCGGGGCCTACAATGAGCAGTTCTTC	CASSLGASGAYNEQFF
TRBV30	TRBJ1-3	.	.	TGTGCCTGGACCCGGCCAGGGCCTGGAAACACCATATATTTT	CAWTRPGPGNTIYF
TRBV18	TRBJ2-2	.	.	TGTGCCAGCTCCCGTGTCCGGGCCCCCGACACCGGGGAGCTGTTTTTT	CASSRVRAPDTGELFF
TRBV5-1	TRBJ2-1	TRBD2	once	TGCGCCAGCAGCTTGGGACTAGCGGAACCCTACAATGAGCAGTTCTTC	CASSLGLAEPYNEQFF
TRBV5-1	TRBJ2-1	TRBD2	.	TGCGCCAGCAGCTCAGGGACTAGCGGGATTAATGAGCAGTTCTTC	CASSSGTSGINEQFF
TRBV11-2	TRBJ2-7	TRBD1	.	TGTGCCAGCAGCCGAGGCCCAGGGGGCTCCTACGAGCAGTACTTC	CASSRGPGGSYEQYF
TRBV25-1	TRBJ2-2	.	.	TGTGCCAGCCGGGACTTGAGCGCCGGGGAGCTGTTTTTT	CASRDLSAGELFF
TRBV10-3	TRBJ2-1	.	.	TGTGCCATCAAACCGGTCCTCGGGAATGAGCAGTTCTTC	CAIKPVLGNEQFF
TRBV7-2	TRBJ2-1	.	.	TGTGCCAGCAGCTTAGTGGCAGGCCACAATGAGCAGTTCTTC	CASSLVAGHNEQFF
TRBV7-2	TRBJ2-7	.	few	TGTGCCAGCAGCTTCCCAGGGGGGGAGCAGTACTTC	CASSFPGGEQYF
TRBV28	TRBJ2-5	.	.	TGTGCCAGCAAATTATTCGGCAACCCCCACTTC	CASKLFGNPHF
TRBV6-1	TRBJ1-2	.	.	TGTGCCAGCAGTGCGAGGGGAGCTAGGCAGGGGACTAACTATGGCTACACCTTC	CASSARGARQGTNYGYTF
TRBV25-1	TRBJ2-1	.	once	TGTGCCAGCAGTACCGGTACGGGGCAGTTCTTC	CASSTGTGQFF